The 14 T cell receptor beta chains presented below share a single source sample, sequenced in a study of circulating and synovial CD4+ cells in juvenile arthritis. Using immunoSEQ multiplex PCR, the repertoire was profiled, and TCRdb retains in-frame clones only, with some absent. The top ten clones hold about 3.1% of a sample with 25,000 to 35,000 clones, 80% to 95% of them seen once. The sample consisted of CD4+ T cells from blood. These TCRs come from a human donor with juvenile idiopathic arthritis.

The chain carries TRBV7-3 and TRBJ2-3, with 7 bases fitting TRBD2. CDR1 is SGHTA and CDR2 is FQGTGA in the germline V gene. The J segment lost 1 base and the V segment lost 1 base, leaving 5 bases of the junction unmatched. CDR3 length: 16 residues. CDR3 nucleotides: TGTGCCAGCAGCTTAATGGCGGGAGAGGGCACAGATACGCAGTATTTT. Encoded protein: CASSLMAGEGTDTQYF.

The V gene is TRBV5-1, the J gene TRBJ2-3; 11 bases agree with TRBD2. The junction had 12 bases not matched to a gene; V was cut back by 3 bases and J by 6 bases. Germline CDR1 reads SGHRS; CDR2 reads YFSETQ. This CDR3 region has 17 residues. For the CDR3, the DNA is TGCGCCAGCAGCTCGGGACTAGCGGACCGGACGCGGGATACGCAGTATTTT. Its protein is CASSSGLADRTRDTQYF.

The rearrangement uses TRBV5-1 and TRBJ2-1; TRBD2 agrees at 10 bases. The CDR3 loop spans 15 amino acids. Germline V gene data show CDR1 as SGHRS and CDR2 as YFSETQ. J lost 7 bases, V lost 4 bases, and 8 bases had no gene match. The CDR3 DNA sequence: TGCGCCAGCAGCCCCAGCGGGAGGGGGTGGAATGAGCAGTTCTTC. Its translation: CASSPSGRGWNEQFF.

The chain carries TRBV5-5 and TRBJ1-1, with 9 positions matching TRBD1. From germline, CDR1 is SGHKS and CDR2 YYEKEE (reference sequence). V lost 5 bases to trimming and J lost 3 bases; unmatched junction nucleotides: 2. The CDR3 extends over 13 amino acids. The DNA of the CDR3 is TGTGCCAGCAGTCGGGACAGGGACACTGAAGCTTTCTTT. Its protein product is CASSRDRDTEAFF.

This sequence joins TRBV5-4 and TRBJ1-2; D is undetermined. The CDR3 extends over 13 amino acids. Deletions cut 0 bases from V and 3 bases from J, with 6 bases between. The germline gives CDR1 SGHNT, CDR2 YYREEE (reference sequence). CDR3 DNA sequence: TGTGCCAGCAGCTTGGGCCGAGACTATGGCTACACCTTC. It is translated as CASSLGRDYGYTF.

In its sample, this clone was seen once. The chain uses TRBV5-8 and TRBJ2-2; TRBD2 matches 9 bases. In germline, CDR1 is SGHTS, CDR2 YDEGEE. J was trimmed by 4 bases and V by 0 bases; bases with no gene match: 4. This CDR3 is 16 amino acids long. This CDR3 reads CASSLALAGATGELFF. The CDR3 bases are TGTGCCAGCAGCTTGGCATTAGCGGGGGCCACCGGGGAGCTGTTTTTT.

The chain carries TRBV6-1 and TRBJ1-5; 10 bases map to TRBD1. The germline V gene encodes CDR1 MNHNS and CDR2 SASEGT. J lost 6 bases, V lost 8 bases, and 10 bases had no gene match. The CDR3 sequence is 15 residues long. This CDR3 is CASRRDRGNGQPQHF. In DNA, the CDR3 is TGTGCCAGCCGCCGGGACAGGGGTAATGGTCAGCCCCAGCATTTT.

The J gene is TRBJ2-2, the V gene TRBV19, with D perhaps TRBD1 (6 bases). The ends were cut back, 4 bases at V and 1 base at J, with 10 bases in the middle. The CDR3 extends over 15 amino acids. Germline loops: CDR1 LNHDA, CDR2 SQIVND (reference sequence). The CDR3 nucleotides are TGTGCCAGTAGTACCAGGGGTAGGAACACCGGGGAGCTGTTTTTT. Its translation is CASSTRGRNTGELFF.

The V call is TRBV16, the J call TRBJ1-1, with D hard to call. The germline V gene has CDR1 KGHSY and CDR2 FQNENV. Trimming removed 6 bases at V and 5 bases at J, with 22 bases between. The CDR3 contains 16 residues. CDR3 amino acids: CASSHVAGLSRTEAFF. The CDR3 nucleotides read TGTGCCAGCAGTCACGTGGCCGGATTGTCGAGGACTGAAGCTTTCTTT.

CDR3 region: CASSLGLAGGPETQYF. CDR3 DNA sequence: TGCGCCAGCAGCTTGGGACTAGCGGGAGGGCCGGAGACCCAGTACTTC. The chain recombines TRBV5-1 with TRBJ2-5; 14 nucleotides match TRBD2. This CDR3 has 16 amino acids. Germline trimming cut 0 bases from V and 5 bases from J; bases unmatched to any gene: 3. The germline V gene encodes CDR1 SGHRS and CDR2 YFSETQ. The full variable domain, rest sourced from reference TRBV5-1 and TRBJ2-5, is KAGVTQTPRYLIKTRGQQVTLSCSPISGHRSVSWYQQTPGQGLQFLFEYFSETQRNKGNFPGRFSGRQFSNSRSEMNVSTLELGDSALYLCASSLGLAGGPETQYFGPGTRLLVL.

CDR3 sequence: CSVVTGSGTEAFF. The CDR3 region has the DNA TGCAGCGTTGTGACGGGGTCAGGCACTGAAGCTTTCTTT. The V gene is TRBV29-1, the J gene TRBJ1-1, with D unresolved. Trimming shortened V by 4 bases and J by 4 bases, and 13 bases separated the two germline ends. The CDR3 has 13 residues. Germline V gives CDR1 SQVTM, CDR2 ANQGSEA.

The rearrangement joins TRBV4-1 to TRBJ2-5; TRBD2 aligns across 12 bases. In germline, CDR1 is MGHRA, CDR2 YSYEKL. The V segment lost 5 bases and the J segment 5 bases; nucleotides outside the gene matches: 6. The CDR3 totals 15 residues. CDR3 nucleotide sequence: TGCGCCAGCAGCGAACTAGCGGGAGGATTGGAGACCCAGTACTTC. Encoded protein: CASSELAGGLETQYF.

The V gene is TRBV6-1, the J gene TRBJ2-1; tentatively, D is TRBD2 (5 bases). Looked up from germline, CDR1 is MNHNS and CDR2 is SASEGT. Deletions cut 4 bases from V and 8 bases from J, with 18 bases between. The CDR3 extends over 15 amino acids. The CDR3 bases are TGTGCCAGCAGTGTTCTAGCAGTAATAGGAGATGAGCAGTTCTTC. The encoded protein is CASSVLAVIGDEQFF.

This sequence joins TRBV6-1 and TRBJ2-5, with D unclear. CDR3 length: 14 residues. V was pared by 0 bases and J by 7 bases, with 12 bases between. Germline lookup yields CDR1 MNHNS and CDR2 SASEGT. The CDR3 bases are TGTGCCAGCAGTGAAGCCGCGGTCCCGGGGACCCAGTACTTC. Translating it yields CASSEAAVPGTQYF.